This TCR beta chain stems from a study of cytomegalovirus exposure and HLA in healthy donors. Profiled with immunoSEQ multiplex PCR; TCRdb holds only in-frame clones, not every one. The data contain 150,000 to 200,000 clones, around four fifths of them singletons. Points on this clone: Its antigen remains unknown.

The study, taken as a whole, reports: Among TCR sequences, most were rare, though some public TCRs appeared in many donors. The authors enumerated over 150 TCR beta chains as linked to cytomegalovirus.

This TCR derives from a young man in good health and CMV-seropositive. The sample taken for sequencing was PBMCs.

CDR3 protein: CASSLEGAYGYTF. The DNA for the CDR3 is TGTGCCAGCAGCTTAGAGGGCGCCTATGGCTACACCTTC. The chain has TRBV7-3 and TRBJ1-2; D call uncertain. From germline, CDR1 is SGHTA and CDR2 FQGTGA. This CDR3 contains 13 residues. V gave up 2 bases and J gave up 4 bases, with 8 bases separating them. The full variable domain, with the rest looked up from reference TRBV7-3 and TRBJ1-2, is GAGVSQTPSNKVTEKGKYVELRCDPISGHTALYWYRQSLGQGPEFLIYFQGTGAADDSGLPNDRFFAVRPEGSVSTLKIQRTERGDSAVYLCASSLEGAYGYTFGSGTRLTVV.